A selection of T cell receptor beta chains follows, all from one sample in a study of T cell responses to AZD1222 COVID-19 vaccine. Method: immunoSEQ multiplex PCR; TCRdb's copy keeps in-frame clones and lacks some. The sample lists roughly 130,000 clones, roughly nine tenths seen once, with around 1.7% in the top ten. The input for sequencing was peripheral blood, taken on day 0 of AZD1222 vaccination. The origin of the receptors is an adult in good health. Each CDR3 is given with its conserved first and last residue. Each record gives: CDR3 protein, J gene, V gene, clone size. Only part of the rows carry a size: once, few, many, or a class if the clone is expanded.

CDR3: CASSPRGRGILGEQFF; J: TRBJ2-1; V: TRBV5-6; size: -
CDR3: CAVSPGAISWGYGYTF; J: TRBJ1-2; V: TRBV30; size: -
CDR3: CASSHGLTSYNEQFF; J: TRBJ2-1; V: TRBV18; size: -
CDR3: CASGLGRGYAGANVLTF; J: TRBJ2-6; V: TRBV12-5; size: -
CDR3: CASSRTSGGSYNEQFF; J: TRBJ2-1; V: TRBV19; size: -
CDR3: CASSKPRNKNIQYF; J: TRBJ2-4; V: TRBV21-1; size: -
CDR3: CAISEGNQPQHF; J: TRBJ1-5; V: TRBV10-3; size: -
CDR3: CASSLGVNTEAFF; J: TRBJ1-1; V: TRBV5-1; size: -
CDR3: CASSESVPQLVEAFF; J: TRBJ1-1; V: TRBV6-1; size: once
CDR3: CASSPPRGNTGELFF; J: TRBJ2-2; V: TRBV5-1; size: -
CDR3: CASRVGQRNTEAFF; J: TRBJ1-1; V: TRBV7-3; size: -
CDR3: CASSFPGQGLYGYTF; J: TRBJ1-2; V: TRBV5-4; size: -
CDR3: CASSGQGGSNQPQHF; J: TRBJ1-5; V: TRBV2; size: once
CDR3: CASSLTGLNTGELFF; J: TRBJ2-2; V: TRBV5-5; size: -
CDR3: CASNPGGRTNYGYTF; J: TRBJ1-2; V: TRBV6-5; size: -
CDR3: CASSPFTGTGHYGYTF; J: TRBJ1-2; V: TRBV5-1; size: -